This T cell receptor (beta chain) stems from a study of identical twins. Study-wide findings and caveats: Carriage of fewer insertions was seen in abundant cord blood beta clonotypes, whereas memory repertoires showed none.

CDR3 length: 15 residues. Germline assignment: CDR1 DFQATT and CDR2 SNEGSKA (reference sequence). V shed 0 bases and J shed 3 bases, with 12 bases lying between them. Healthy Caucasians alone served as donors. In TCRdb, the 5' RACE reads were re-called with MiXCR into one record per CDR3 protein. The sample consists of 300,000 to 400,000 distinct CDR3 sequences, around an eighth of them appearing once. This clonotype showed up just a few times. The target antigen is unknown. These data were also filed under a second study, of yellow fever vaccine responses in identical twins. From that paper: Each twin's T cell response to the vaccine was reported to look partly convergent and partly personalized.

The clonotype originates from a woman aged 18-29 years in good health. Specimen: CD8+ T cells sorted from blood. V gene TRBV20-1 combines with J gene TRBJ1-5; no firm D call. The CDR3 region is CSARDEDFINQPQHF. DNA of the CDR3: TGCAGTGCTAGAGATGAGGATTTCATCAATCAGCCCCAGCATTTT.